This TCR beta chain originates from a study of post-analysis software for immune sequencing data. Study in general: The disease courses covered relapsing-remitting, secondary progressive and progressive-relapsing multiple sclerosis. Overall study results and limits: For normalized Chao1 diversity, multiple sclerosis patients scored significantly lower than controls did. Relative to controls, patients had five TRBV segments at higher frequency, with TRBV5-6, TRBV5-1 and TRBV20-1 among these.

cDNA libraries for TCR beta contained unique molecular identifiers. T cells numbering roughly 1 to 10 million gave rise to about 490,000 cDNA molecules. MiXCR, applied by TCRdb to the PCR reads, yields one record per CDR3 protein. The sample records 700,000 to 800,000 distinct CDR3 sequences, less than 35% being singletons. This CDR3 spans 16 amino acids. On this clonotype itself: The target antigen is unknown.

The rearrangement joins TRBV21-1 to TRBJ2-7; the table assigns TRBD1, which was not confirmed against the DNA. TRBV21-1 is a known pseudogene. The sequencing input was blood. The sequence came from a girl between 5 and 17 years old with multiple sclerosis. Written as DNA, the CDR3 is TGTGCCAGCCCCAAACGGGTTCGGGCGCCTACCTACGAGCAGTACTTC. Translating it yields CASPKRVRAPTYEQYF.